The 9 T cell receptor beta chains below come from one sample, sequenced in a study of T cells after yellow fever vaccination. One entry per CDR3 protein, called by TCRdb with MiXCR from the 5' RACE reads. In the table there are approximately 260,000 distinct CDR3 sequences, 13% of which are singletons. This sample comprised CD4+ T cells sorted from PBMCs, obtained 45 days after the yellow fever booster vaccination. The source of these receptors is a man between 25 and 39 years old who received the YFV17D yellow fever vaccine.

Written as DNA, the CDR3 is TGTGCCAGCAGTAAAGGACTAGCGGAAAGTCAATTCTTC. It yields the protein CASSKGLAESQFF. This sequence joins TRBV7-2 and TRBJ2-1; TRBD2 aligns across 10 bases. Unmatched junction bases numbered 12, after V lost 6 bases and J lost 16 bases. This CDR3 has 13 residues. CDR1 SGHTA and CDR2 FQGNSA come from the germline V gene.

This rearrangement joins TRBV4-3 to TRBJ2-2, with D tentatively TRBD1 or TRBD2 (5 bases each). V lost 5 bases and J 7 bases, leaving 17 bases between the germline ends. Germline V CDR1 and CDR2: LGHNA, YSLEER. This CDR3 has 15 amino acids. CDR3: CASSRTGAYIGELFF. DNA for the CDR3: TGCGCCAGCAGCAGAACCGGGGCCTACATCGGGGAGCTGTTTTTT.

The CDR3 nucleotides are TGTGCCGCCTGGACTAGTCTTTACAATGAGCAGTTCTTC. Translation: CAAWTSLYNEQFF. The chain couples TRBV28 to TRBJ2-1, with 7 bases lining up with TRBD2. V was pared by 11 bases and J by 4 bases, with 8 bases of the junction left unmatched. This CDR3 is 13 amino acids long. Per the germline V gene, CDR1 is MDHEN and CDR2 is SYDVKM.

This clonotype has a handful of counts. The J gene is TRBJ1-1, the V gene TRBV7-9; D is ambiguous. The V gene's germline CDR1 is SEHNR and CDR2 FQNEAQ (reference sequence). The V end lost 1 base, the J end lost 0 bases, and 6 bases lay between the germline ends. The CDR3 is 14 residues long. The CDR3 loop is CASSLDGLNTEAFF. The CDR3 DNA reads as TGTGCCAGCAGCTTAGATGGTTTGAACACTGAAGCTTTCTTT.

A few counts support this clonotype. The chain uses TRBV5-1 and TRBJ2-1; perhaps TRBD2 as D (6 bases). Germline V lookup: CDR1 SGHRS, CDR2 YFSETQ. V gave up 4 bases and J gave up 5 bases, with 16 bases separating them. The CDR3 spans 15 residues. CDR3: CASSPGGGGNNEQFF. The CDR3 DNA is TGCGCCAGCAGCCCGGGCGGTGGGGGGAACAATGAGCAGTTCTTC.

This clonotype was detected only a few times. The genes are TRBV20-1 and TRBJ1-4; 7 positions match TRBD1. The CDR3 is 14 residues long. CDR1 DFQATT and CDR2 SNEGSKA come from the germline V gene (reference sequence). The ends lost 6 bases at V and 0 bases at J; junction bases unmatched: 4. This chain's CDR3 is CSAMTGPTNEKLFF. In DNA, the CDR3 is TGCAGTGCCATGACAGGGCCAACTAATGAAAAACTGTTTTTT.

This clonotype was detected many times. The chain couples TRBV5-1 to TRBJ2-7, with TRBD2 as a possible D gene (6 bases). The CDR3 length is 15 residues. Trimming took off 1 base at V and 0 bases at J, with 11 bases between the two ends. The germline CDR1 and CDR2 sequences are SGHRS and YFSETQ. The CDR3 sequence: CASSLTAGPSYEQYF. Written as DNA, the CDR3 is TGCGCCAGCAGCTTGACAGCGGGTCCCTCCTACGAGCAGTACTTC.

This clonotype turned up a few times. V and J are TRBV20-1 and TRBJ2-4, with D maybe TRBD1 (6 bases). The germline CDR1 and CDR2 sequences are DFQATT and SNEGSKA (reference sequence). CDR3 size: 16 residues. V was clipped by 3 bases and J by 8 bases, with 23 bases between them. CDR3 loop: CSARSRRVGTRDIQYF. The DNA for the CDR3 is TGCAGTGCTAGGTCTCGAAGGGTTGGGACAAGAGACATTCAGTACTTC.

V usage is TRBV12-3 or TRBV12-4 and J usage is TRBJ2-1; perhaps TRBD2 as D (6 bases). V lost 7 bases to trimming and J lost 9 bases, with 13 bases between them. The CDR3 totals 12 residues. The CDR3 DNA is TGTGCCAGCACCCCTGGGGGGAGTGAGCAGTTCTTC. It codes for CASTPGGSEQFF.